Listed here is a single T cell receptor beta chain. The antigen is unknown. The data were obtained in a study of siplizumab effects on memory and regulatory T cells. Using immunoSEQ multiplex PCR, the repertoire was profiled, and TCRdb retains in-frame clones only, with some absent. The table lists about 40,000 clones, 89% of them singletons. CDR3 length: 14 residues. V lost 1 base and J 4 bases, leaving 11 bases between the germline ends. Germline CDR1 and CDR2: SNHLY and FYNNEI. Study observations and caveats: Alloreactive sequences from unstimulated CD4+ memory cells fell significantly with siplizumab. It was not possible to assign a naive or memory phenotype to roughly 80-95% of proliferating CD4+ or CD8+ clones.

This receptor was obtained from a human donor in good health. The sample taken for sequencing was naive CD4+ T cells sorted from blood. V gene TRBV2 combines with J gene TRBJ2-7; possibly TRBD2 for D (5 bases). CDR3: CASSEERGRYEQYF. The CDR3 DNA is TGTGCCAGCAGTGAAGAGAGAGGGAGATACGAGCAGTACTTC.